This entry lists 11 T cell receptor beta chains sequenced from one sample in a study of blood T cell repertoires in COVID-19 (dated by TCRdb to 2020 to 2022). The protocol used for the library was the immunoSEQ multiplex PCR assay. TCRdb limited this immuneACCESS table to in-frame rearrangements with V and J called. A share of clones is missing; checked studies link under half to unresolved V genes, and the rest is unexplained. The sample table shows about 22,000 clones, and roughly 80% are seen once. Around 50% of the sample is held by the ten biggest clonotypes. Input material: peripheral blood. All receptors come from a man between 65 and 79 years old with acute or convalescent COVID-19.

The chain carries TRBV25-1 and TRBJ2-2, with 10 bases that match TRBD2. Trimming at V came to 1 base and at J to 7 bases, leaving 6 bases not matched to a gene. There are 16 residues in the CDR3. Germline V gene sequence: CDR1 MGHDK, CDR2 SYGVNS. The CDR3 loop reads CASSESRLAGDGELFF. DNA of the CDR3: TGTGCCAGCAGTGAATCCCGCCTAGCGGGAGACGGGGAGCTGTTTTTT. The full variable domain, with the rest looked up from reference TRBV25-1 and TRBJ2-2, is EADIYQTPRYLVIGTGKKITLECSQTMGHDKMYWYQQDPGMELHLIHYSYGVNSTEKGDLSSESTVSRIRTEHFPLTLESARPSHTSQYLCASSESRLAGDGELFFGEGSRLTVL.

This clone has only one observation. The rearrangement joins TRBV2 to TRBJ1-3; D is unresolved. V gave up 3 bases and J gave up 1 base, with 7 bases separating them. The CDR3 length is 14 residues. Looked up from germline, CDR1 is SNHLY and CDR2 is FYNNEI. The CDR3 nucleotides are TGTGCCAGCAGTGAGGGCATTTCTGGAAACACCATATATTTT. Amino acid sequence: CASSEGISGNTIYF.

This clone has only a few counts. V usage is TRBV6-1 and J usage is TRBJ2-1; 11 nucleotides match TRBD2. The V gene's germline CDR1 is MNHNS and CDR2 SASEGT. The V and J ends lost 2 bases and 7 bases, in that order; junction bases with no gene match: 4. This CDR3 has 15 amino acids. CDR3 sequence: CASSETSGSWNEQFF. CDR3 coding DNA: TGTGCCAGCAGTGAAACTAGCGGGAGCTGGAATGAGCAGTTCTTC.

The V gene is TRBV18, the J gene TRBJ1-5, with 9 nucleotides matching TRBD1. The CDR3 runs to 14 residues. J gave up 4 bases and V 5 bases, and 3 bases lay outside the gene matches. Germline V gene sequence: CDR1 KGHSH, CDR2 LQKENI. The CDR3 region is CASSEGQGNQPQHF. CDR3 sequence (DNA): TGTGCCAGCTCAGAAGGACAGGGGAATCAGCCCCAGCATTTT.

The chain uses TRBV6-6 and TRBJ1-4; 7 bases fit TRBD1. The V gene's germline CDR1 is MNHNY and CDR2 SVGAGI (reference sequence). After removal of 6 bases from V and 8 bases from J, the junction contained 12 bases not matched to a gene. The CDR3 sequence is 15 residues long. Here the CDR3 reads CASRPPQGLGEKLFF. CDR3 nucleotide sequence: TGTGCCAGCAGACCTCCACAGGGGCTGGGGGAAAAACTGTTTTTT.

This chain joins TRBV3-1 (or the pseudogene TRBV3-2) and TRBJ1-1; TRBD1 matches 7 bases. Germline CDR1 LGHDT, CDR2 YNNKEL (reference sequence). Trimming took 1 base from V and 4 from J; bases not matched to a gene: 6. The CDR3 runs to 15 residues. CDR3 residues: CASSQATGRGTEAFF. Written as DNA, the CDR3 is TGTGCCAGCAGCCAAGCGACAGGGAGAGGCACTGAAGCTTTCTTT.

The rearrangement joins TRBV3-1 (or the pseudogene TRBV3-2) to TRBJ1-6; D is undetermined. V lost 8 bases to trimming and J lost 9 bases, with 11 bases between them. The CDR3 length is 12 residues. Germline CDR1 reads LGHDT; CDR2 reads YNNKEL (reference sequence). This CDR3 reads CASGQVGSPLHF. For the CDR3, the DNA is TGTGCCAGCGGGCAGGTGGGTTCACCCCTCCACTTT.

The CDR3 nucleotides are TGTGCCAGCAGCTTACGTTTGCGGCAAGAGACCCAGTACTTC. This codes for CASSLRLRQETQYF. The V gene is TRBV7-9, the J gene TRBJ2-5; D ambiguous. Deletions cut 2 bases from V and 2 bases from J, with 9 bases between. The CDR3 runs to 14 residues. The V gene's germline CDR1 is SEHNR and CDR2 FQNEAQ (reference sequence).

The chain recombines TRBV6-2 or TRBV6-3 with TRBJ2-1, with TRBD2 matching 8 bases. CDR1 is MNHEY, CDR2 SVGEGT, per germline. V shed 4 bases and J 4 bases; nucleotides not matched to a gene: 6. This CDR3 contains 15 residues. This CDR3 is CASSLSGGGYNEQFF. DNA for the CDR3: TGTGCCAGCAGTTTAAGCGGGGGAGGTTACAATGAGCAGTTCTTC.

This sequence joins TRBV7-2 and TRBJ2-7, with D possibly being TRBD1 (6 bases). The CDR3 loop spans 13 amino acids. CDR1 and CDR2 (germline): SGHTA, FQGNSA. Trimming removed 1 base from V and 9 bases from J, with 13 bases in between. CDR3 DNA: TGTGCCAGCAGCTTAGGTGGCAGGGGCGCGCAGTACTTC. Protein: CASSLGGRGAQYF.

The CDR3 DNA sequence: TGTGCCAGCAGACTAAACTCCTACAATGAGCAGTTCTTC. Its translation is CASRLNSYNEQFF. V usage is TRBV6-5 and J usage is TRBJ2-1; D gene uncertain. Germline loops: CDR1 MNHEY, CDR2 SVGAGI. V lost 6 bases, J lost 0 bases, and 6 bases lay in between. This CDR3 is built from 13 residues.